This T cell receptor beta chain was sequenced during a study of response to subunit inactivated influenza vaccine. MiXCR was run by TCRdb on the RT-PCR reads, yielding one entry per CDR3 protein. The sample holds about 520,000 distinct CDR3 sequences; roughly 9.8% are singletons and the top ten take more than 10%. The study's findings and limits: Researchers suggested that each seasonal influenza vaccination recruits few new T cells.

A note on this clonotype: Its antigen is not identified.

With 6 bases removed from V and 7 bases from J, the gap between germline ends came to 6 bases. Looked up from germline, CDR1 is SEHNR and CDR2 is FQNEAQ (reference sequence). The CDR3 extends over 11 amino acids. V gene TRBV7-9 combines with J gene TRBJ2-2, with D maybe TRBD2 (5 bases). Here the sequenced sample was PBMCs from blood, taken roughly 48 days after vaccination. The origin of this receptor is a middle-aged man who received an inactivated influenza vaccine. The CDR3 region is CASREGGELFF. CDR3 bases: TGTGCCAGCAGAGAGGGCGGGGAGCTGTTTTTT.